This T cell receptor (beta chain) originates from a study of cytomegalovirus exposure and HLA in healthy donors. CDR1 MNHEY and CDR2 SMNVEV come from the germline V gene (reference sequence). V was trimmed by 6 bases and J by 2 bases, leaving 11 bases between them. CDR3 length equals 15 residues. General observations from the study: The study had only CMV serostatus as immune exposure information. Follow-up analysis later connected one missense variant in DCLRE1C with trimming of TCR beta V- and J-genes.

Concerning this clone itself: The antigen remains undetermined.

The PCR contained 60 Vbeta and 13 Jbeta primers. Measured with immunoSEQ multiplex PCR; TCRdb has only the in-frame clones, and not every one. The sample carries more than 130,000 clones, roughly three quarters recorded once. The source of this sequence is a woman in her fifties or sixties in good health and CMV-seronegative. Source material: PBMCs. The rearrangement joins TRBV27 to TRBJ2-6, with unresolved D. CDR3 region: CASRVGQAGANVLTF. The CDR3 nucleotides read TGTGCCAGCAGGGTTGGTCAGGCTGGGGCCAACGTCCTGACTTTC.